Presented here are 31 T cell receptor beta chains from one specimen sequenced in a study of blood T cell repertoires in COVID-19. Sequencing was performed with immunoSEQ multiplex PCR; in TCRdb, only in-frame clones are kept and a portion is missing. The profile shows about 170,000 clones, over 75% of them singletons. Material: peripheral blood. The source of these receptors is an older man with COVID-19, enrolled during active disease.

In this sample, this clone turned up a few times. The chain couples TRBV11-3 to TRBJ2-1; perhaps TRBD1 as D (6 bases). This CDR3 has 15 residues. Trimming removed 3 bases at V and 7 bases at J, with 16 bases between. Germline lookup yields CDR1 SGHNT and CDR2 YENEEA. Here the CDR3 reads CASSFGGTLQNEQFF. The CDR3 coding sequence is TGTGCCAGCAGCTTCGGTGGGACACTACAAAATGAGCAGTTCTTC.

The chain recombines TRBV6-5 with TRBJ1-6, with unresolved D. This CDR3 region has 14 residues. Germline CDR1 and CDR2: MNHEY and SVGAGI. V was cut by 6 bases and J by 8 bases, with 14 bases left in between. The CDR3 here is CASRGEARDSPLHF. CDR3 in DNA: TGTGCCAGCAGGGGAGAGGCCCGGGATTCACCCCTCCACTTT.

This chain links TRBV12-3 or TRBV12-4 with TRBJ1-1, with TRBD1 matching over 9 bases. This CDR3 has 13 residues. Trimming took 5 bases from V and 7 from J; bases not matched to a gene: 5. CDR3: CASSEQGAIEAFF. The CDR3 DNA reads TGTGCCAGCAGTGAACAGGGGGCAATTGAAGCTTTCTTT.

This chain links TRBV9 with TRBJ1-2, with D possibly TRBD1 on 5 matching bases. The CDR3 is 14 residues long. Between the trimmed V and J ends, which lost 0 bases and 4 bases, there was a span of 10 bases. CDR1 is SGDLS and CDR2 is YYNGEE in the germline V gene. The CDR3 sequence is CASSVDQGSYGYTF. Here the CDR3 DNA reads TGTGCCAGCAGCGTAGACCAGGGTTCCTATGGCTACACCTTC.

This rearrangement joins TRBV20-1 to TRBJ2-2; no clear D gene. The CDR3 is 11 residues long. V gave up 7 bases and J gave up 7 bases, with 10 bases separating them. Germline V gene sequence: CDR1 DFQATT, CDR2 SNEGSKA (reference sequence). The CDR3 DNA reads TGCAGTGTTTCGTTAGACGGGGAGCTGTTTTTT. Its protein product is CSVSLDGELFF.

The gene calls are TRBV3-1 (or the pseudogene TRBV3-2) and TRBJ1-5; 8 positions match TRBD1. Germline V gene sequence: CDR1 LGHDT, CDR2 YNNKEL (reference sequence). The ends lost 4 bases at V and 2 bases at J; junction bases unmatched: 4. The CDR3 is made up of 15 amino acids. The CDR3 bases are TGTGCCAGCAGCCCCAGGGGGCCAGGCAATCAGCCCCAGCATTTT. It is translated as CASSPRGPGNQPQHF.

In its sample, this clone was seen a few times. The chain couples TRBV21-1 to TRBJ1-4; TRBD1 is the table's D call, not checked against the DNA. TRBV21-1 is a documented pseudogene. The CDR3 extends over 20 amino acids. The DNA of the CDR3 is TGTGCCAGCAGCAAAGTCAAAAGTCCCGAGCTGGGACAGAGTAATGAAAAACTGTTTTTT. This sequence encodes CASSKVKSPELGQSNEKLFF.

The chain joins TRBV15 to TRBJ2-3, with 10 positions matching TRBD2. There are 18 residues in the CDR3. CDR1 and CDR2 (germline): LNHNV, YYDKDF (reference sequence). V lost 0 bases and J lost 6; bases outside the gene matches: 12. This chain's CDR3 is CATSRDRASGGGWDTQYF. Written as DNA, the CDR3 is TGTGCCACCAGCAGAGATAGGGCTAGCGGGGGAGGATGGGATACGCAGTATTTT.

This clone has a handful of counts. This sequence joins TRBV5-5 and TRBJ1-5; no definite D call. CDR1 is SGHKS and CDR2 is YYEKEE in the germline V gene (reference sequence). Trimming removed 0 bases at V and 0 bases at J, with 10 bases between. CDR3 length: 16 residues. This CDR3 is CASSLVGGDSNQPQHF. DNA of the CDR3: TGTGCCAGCAGCTTGGTGGGCGGGGATAGCAATCAGCCCCAGCATTTT.

The chain couples TRBV7-3 to TRBJ1-4; 7 positions agree with TRBD1. Trimming cost V 5 bases and J 0 bases; bases outside gene matches: 3. The CDR3 is 15 residues long. In germline, CDR1 is SGHTA, CDR2 FQGTGA. Here the CDR3 reads CASSLTGATNEKLFF. In nucleotides, the CDR3 is TGTGCCAGCAGCCTCACAGGGGCAACTAATGAAAAACTGTTTTTT. Full variable domain (remainder filled in from reference TRBV7-3 and TRBJ1-4): GAGVSQTPSNKVTEKGKYVELRCDPISGHTALYWYRQSLGQGPEFLIYFQGTGAADDSGLPNDRFFAVRPEGSVSTLKIQRTERGDSAVYLCASSLTGATNEKLFFGSGTQLSVL.

The chain recombines TRBV18 with TRBJ1-3; 9 bases match TRBD1. This CDR3 has 15 amino acids. The ends lost 4 bases at V and 2 bases at J; junction bases unmatched: 3. Germline V lookup: CDR1 KGHSH, CDR2 LQKENI. The CDR3 protein is CASSRQGVAGNTIYF. DNA of the CDR3: TGTGCCAGCTCACGACAGGGGGTGGCTGGAAACACCATATATTTT.

The V gene is TRBV7-2, the J gene TRBJ1-1; possibly TRBD1 for D (5 bases). Trimming pared 0 bases from V and 5 bases from J, leaving 10 bases between. This CDR3 spans 14 amino acids. CDR1 SGHTA and CDR2 FQGNSA come from the germline V gene. Here the CDR3 DNA reads TGTGCCAGCAGCTTAGCTACGGGGGGGACTGAAGCTTTCTTT. Amino acids: CASSLATGGTEAFF. Full variable domain (rest looked up from reference TRBV7-2 and TRBJ1-1): GAGVSQSPSNKVTEKGKDVELRCDPISGHTALYWYRQSLGQGLEFLIYFQGNSAPDKSGLPSDRFSAERTGGSVSTLTIQRTQQEDSAVYLCASSLATGGTEAFFGQGTRLTVV.

The chain combines TRBV7-2 with TRBJ1-2, with a tentative D call TRBD1 (5 bases). The V end lost 5 bases, the J end lost 2 bases, and 9 bases lay between the germline ends. This CDR3 spans 13 amino acids. Germline V CDR1 and CDR2: SGHTA, FQGNSA. CDR3 in DNA: TGTGCCAGCAGCCCACGGGGGAACTATGGCTACACCTTC. It encodes CASSPRGNYGYTF.

A remark on this clone: This sample includes further DNA sequences coding for the same CDR3. The chain links TRBV5-1 to TRBJ1-1; TRBD1 matches 8 bases. With V trimmed by 4 bases and J by 1 base, 6 bases remained unmatched. The V gene's germline CDR1 is SGHRS and CDR2 YFSETQ. The CDR3 sequence is 15 residues long. The CDR3 reads CASSRWTGPNTEAFF. In nucleotides, the CDR3 is TGCGCCAGCAGCCGGTGGACAGGGCCGAACACTGAAGCTTTCTTT.

The genes are TRBV10-3 and TRBJ1-2, with 11 bases aligning to TRBD1. J was trimmed by 8 bases and V by 4 bases; bases with no gene match: 6. CDR3 length: 14 residues. Germline CDR1 and CDR2: ENHRY and SYGVKD. The CDR3 sequence is CAISVGQGAKGYTF. CDR3 sequence (DNA): TGTGCCATCAGTGTCGGACAGGGGGCGAAAGGCTACACCTTC.

This chain joins TRBV4-2 and TRBJ2-5; 7 bases line up with TRBD1. CDR1 and CDR2 from the germline V gene are LGHNA and YNFKEQ. The CDR3 is made up of 15 amino acids. The V and J ends lost 0 bases and 1 base, in that order; junction bases with no gene match: 2. In DNA form, the CDR3 reads TGTGCCAGCAGCCAAGAGGGGGACAGCCAAGAGACCCAGTACTTC. Amino acid sequence: CASSQEGDSQETQYF.

V gene TRBV3-1 (or the pseudogene TRBV3-2) combines with J gene TRBJ1-2; 8 bases are a match to TRBD1. The CDR3 is 14 residues long. CDR1 and CDR2 from the germline V gene are LGHDT and YNNKEL (reference sequence). V was clipped by 5 bases and J by 7 bases; unmatched bases: 9. CDR3 sequence (DNA): TGTGCCAGCAGCTCCCGGACAGGGCAAGGTGGCTACACCTTC. Protein product: CASSSRTGQGGYTF.

The rearrangement links TRBV6-5 to TRBJ1-1, with TRBD1 matching over 9 bases. The CDR3 is 13 amino acids. V trimming: 7 bases; J trimming: 5 bases; junction bases outside the gene matches: 5. Germline V gene sequence: CDR1 MNHEY, CDR2 SVGAGI. As DNA, the CDR3 is TGTGCCAGCACCGGGACAGGGAGGACTGAAGCTTTCTTT. Translation gives CASTGTGRTEAFF.

This clone was detected a few times. The gene calls are TRBV6-1 and TRBJ1-5; no clear D gene. The V gene lost 2 bases and the J gene lost 2 bases, with 10 bases spanning the gap. The CDR3 is 15 residues long. CDR1 and CDR2 (germline): MNHNS, SASEGT. The CDR3 here is CASSEFTDRNQPQHF. CDR3 in DNA: TGTGCCAGCAGTGAATTTACAGACCGCAATCAGCCCCAGCATTTT.

This chain uses TRBV11-3 with TRBJ2-2; TRBD1 matches at 11 bases. The CDR3 sequence is 15 residues long. Germline values: CDR1 SGHNT, CDR2 YENEEA. V was clipped by 6 bases and J by 6 bases; unmatched bases: 6. CDR3 nucleotide sequence: TGTGCCAGCAGTCCTCCGGGACAGGGGGCCGGGGAGCTGTTTTTT. Protein: CASSPPGQGAGELFF.

This sequence joins TRBV5-6 and TRBJ2-2, with 8 bases matching TRBD1. Germline loops: CDR1 SGHDT, CDR2 YYEEEE. V shed 4 bases, J shed 0 bases, and the junction held 11 bases outside the gene matches. The CDR3 runs to 18 residues. This CDR3 is CASSDRTGPISNTGELFF. CDR3 coding DNA: TGTGCCAGCAGCGATCGGACAGGGCCGATCTCGAACACCGGGGAGCTGTTTTTT. Variable domain in full (rest from reference TRBV5-6 and TRBJ2-2): DAGVTQSPTHLIKTRGQQVTLRCSPKSGHDTVSWYQQALGQGPQFIFQYYEEEERQRGNFPDRFSGHQFPNYSSELNVNALLLGDSALYLCASSDRTGPISNTGELFFGEGSRLTVL.

The chain is built from TRBV14 and TRBJ2-5, with D unresolved. CDR1 and CDR2 from the germline V gene are SGHDN and FVKESK. V dropped 0 bases and J dropped 7 bases, with 15 bases sitting between them. CDR3 length: 15 amino acids. CDR3: CASSQDLTAMTTQYF. The DNA for the CDR3 is TGTGCCAGCAGCCAAGATTTAACAGCTATGACGACCCAGTACTTC.

This chain uses TRBV28 with TRBJ2-2; D is ambiguous. The CDR3 totals 13 residues. Germline-derived CDR1 and CDR2 are MDHEN and SYDVKM. Trimming removed 6 bases at V and 8 bases at J, with 13 bases between. The CDR3 loop is CASSDESLGELFF. The CDR3 DNA is TGTGCCAGCAGCGATGAGAGTCTAGGGGAGCTGTTTTTT.

This rearrangement joins TRBV19 to TRBJ2-7, with 8 bases matching TRBD1. Trimming cost V 8 bases and J 7 bases; bases outside gene matches: 10. The germline CDR1 and CDR2 sequences are LNHDA and SQIVND (reference sequence). The CDR3 sequence is 13 residues long. The CDR3 here is CASSPGQETEQYF. In DNA form, the CDR3 reads TGTGCCAGTTCGCCGGGACAGGAAACTGAGCAGTACTTC.

The chain links TRBV4-2 to TRBJ2-2, with TRBD1 as a possible D gene (6 bases). CDR3 length equals 16 residues. The germline CDR1 and CDR2 sequences are LGHNA and YNFKEQ. V was pared by 4 bases and J by 3 bases, with 15 bases between. CDR3 amino acids: CASSLRTETDTGELFF. In DNA form, the CDR3 reads TGTGCCAGCAGCCTGAGGACAGAGACTGACACCGGGGAGCTGTTTTTT.

V and J are TRBV4-1 and TRBJ2-7, with D perhaps TRBD2 (5 bases). CDR3 length: 15 residues. Trimming left V 3 bases short and J 3 bases short, with 15 bases between. Per germline, CDR1 MGHRA and CDR2 YSYEKL. In DNA form, the CDR3 reads TGCGCCAGCAGCCAGAACGAAGGAGGAAACTACGAGCAGTACTTC. Amino acid sequence: CASSQNEGGNYEQYF.

This clone was seen once. The chain combines TRBV28 with TRBJ2-5; D gene ambiguous. This CDR3 has 14 residues. V lost 2 bases, J lost 3 bases, and 10 bases lay in between. In germline, CDR1 is MDHEN, CDR2 SYDVKM. The CDR3 protein is CASSLSTPEETQYF. CDR3 in DNA: TGTGCCAGCAGTTTAAGTACACCAGAAGAGACCCAGTACTTC.

This clone has a handful of counts. This sequence joins TRBV10-3 and TRBJ2-2; 12 bases align to TRBD1. Germline V gene sequence: CDR1 ENHRY, CDR2 SYGVKD. The junction had 6 bases not matched to a gene; V was cut back by 1 base and J by 3 bases. CDR3 length: 18 residues. The CDR3 bases are TGTGCCATCAGTGAGTTAGGGACAGGGGGCTCGTACACCGGGGAGCTGTTTTTT. Translating it yields CAISELGTGGSYTGELFF.

The V gene is TRBV19, the J gene TRBJ2-4, with TRBD1 as a possible D gene (5 bases). Germline-derived CDR1 and CDR2 are LNHDA and SQIVND (reference sequence). The CDR3 is made up of 17 amino acids. Trimming took 5 bases from V and 1 from J, leaving 18 bases between them. The CDR3 DNA follows: TGTGCCAGTAGTGTCTTAGGGGATAAGGGGGCCAAAAACATTCAGTACTTC. Translation: CASSVLGDKGAKNIQYF.

This rearrangement joins TRBV19 to TRBJ1-2; the D gene is possibly TRBD1 (5 bases). Germline CDR1 and CDR2: LNHDA and SQIVND (reference sequence). The CDR3 spans 17 residues. V lost 4 bases and J 0 bases, leaving 18 bases between the germline ends. The CDR3 reads CASSRIRSGDTNYGYTF. CDR3 bases: TGTGCCAGTAGTAGAATAAGGTCGGGGGATACTAACTATGGCTACACCTTC.

This clone has only one observation. The chain employs TRBV14 and TRBJ2-4, with 7 bases lining up with TRBD2. CDR1 and CDR2 (germline): SGHDN, FVKESK. Germline trimming cut 5 bases from V and 8 bases from J; bases unmatched to any gene: 9. The CDR3 totals 14 residues. The CDR3 reads CASSSREGWDIQYF. The DNA of the CDR3 is TGTGCCAGCAGCTCAAGGGAGGGATGGGACATTCAGTACTTC.